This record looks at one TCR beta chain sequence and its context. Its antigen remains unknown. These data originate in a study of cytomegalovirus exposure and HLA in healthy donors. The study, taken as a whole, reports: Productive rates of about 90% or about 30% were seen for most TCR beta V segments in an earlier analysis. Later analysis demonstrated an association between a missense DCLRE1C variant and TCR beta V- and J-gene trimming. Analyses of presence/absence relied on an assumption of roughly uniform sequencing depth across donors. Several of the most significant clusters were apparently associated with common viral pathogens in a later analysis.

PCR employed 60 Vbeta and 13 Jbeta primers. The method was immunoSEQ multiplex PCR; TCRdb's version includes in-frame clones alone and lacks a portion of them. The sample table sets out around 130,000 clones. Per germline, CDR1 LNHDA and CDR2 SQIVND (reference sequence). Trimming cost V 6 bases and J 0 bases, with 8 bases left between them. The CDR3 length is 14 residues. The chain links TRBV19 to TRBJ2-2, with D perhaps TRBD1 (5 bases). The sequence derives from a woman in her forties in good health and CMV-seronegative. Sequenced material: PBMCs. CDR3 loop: CASSQGANTGELFF. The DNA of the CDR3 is TGTGCCAGTAGCCAGGGCGCGAACACCGGGGAGCTGTTTTTT.